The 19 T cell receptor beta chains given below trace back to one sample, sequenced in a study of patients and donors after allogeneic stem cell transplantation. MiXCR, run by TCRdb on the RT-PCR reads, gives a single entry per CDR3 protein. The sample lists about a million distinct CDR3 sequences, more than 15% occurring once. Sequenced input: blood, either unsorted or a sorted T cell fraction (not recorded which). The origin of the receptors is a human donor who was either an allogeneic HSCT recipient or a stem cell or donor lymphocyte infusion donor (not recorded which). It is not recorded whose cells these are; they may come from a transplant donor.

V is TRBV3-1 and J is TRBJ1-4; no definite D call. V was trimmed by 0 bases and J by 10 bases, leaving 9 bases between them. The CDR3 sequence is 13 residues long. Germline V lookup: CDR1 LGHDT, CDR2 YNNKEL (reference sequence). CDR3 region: CASSQDDPGKLFF. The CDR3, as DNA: TGTGCCAGCAGCCAAGATGATCCAGGAAAACTGTTTTTT.

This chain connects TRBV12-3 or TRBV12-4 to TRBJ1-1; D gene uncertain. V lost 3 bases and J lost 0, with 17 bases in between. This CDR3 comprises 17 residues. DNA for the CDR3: TGTGCCAGCAGTTTCTCTTCCCGTACTTCATTGAACACTGAAGCTTTCTTT. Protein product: CASSFSSRTSLNTEAFF.

Here the CDR3 reads CAISEGQASGETQYF. The CDR3 nucleotides read TGTGCCATCAGTGAGGGACAGGCGAGTGGAGAGACCCAGTACTTC. V usage is TRBV10-3 and J usage is TRBJ2-5; TRBD1 matches 7 bases. Germline trimming cut 2 bases from V and 4 bases from J; bases unmatched to any gene: 7. The germline CDR1 and CDR2 sequences are ENHRY and SYGVKD. The CDR3 extends over 15 amino acids.

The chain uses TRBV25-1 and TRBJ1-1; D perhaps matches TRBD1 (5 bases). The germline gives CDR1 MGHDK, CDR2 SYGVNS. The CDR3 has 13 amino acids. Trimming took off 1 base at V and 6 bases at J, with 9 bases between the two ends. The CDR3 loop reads CASSEWDLPEAFF. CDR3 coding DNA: TGTGCCAGCAGTGAATGGGACCTCCCTGAAGCTTTCTTT. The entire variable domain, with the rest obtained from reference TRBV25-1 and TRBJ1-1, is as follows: EADIYQTPRYLVIGTGKKITLECSQTMGHDKMYWYQQDPGMELHLIHYSYGVNSTEKGDLSSESTVSRIRTEHFPLTLESARPSHTSQYLCASSEWDLPEAFFGQGTRLTVV.

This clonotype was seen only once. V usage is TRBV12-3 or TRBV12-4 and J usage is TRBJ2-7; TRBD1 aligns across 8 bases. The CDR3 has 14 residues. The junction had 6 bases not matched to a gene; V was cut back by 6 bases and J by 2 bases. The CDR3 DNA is TGTGCCAGCAGCATGACAGGGGAAACCTACGAGCAGTACTTC. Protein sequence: CASSMTGETYEQYF.

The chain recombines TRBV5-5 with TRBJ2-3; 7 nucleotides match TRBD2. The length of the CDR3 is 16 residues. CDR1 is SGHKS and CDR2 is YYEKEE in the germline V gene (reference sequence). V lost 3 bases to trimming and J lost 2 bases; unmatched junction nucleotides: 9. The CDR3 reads CASSSGTGRTTDTQYF. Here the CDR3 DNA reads TGTGCCAGCAGCTCCGGTACCGGGAGGACCACAGATACGCAGTATTTT.

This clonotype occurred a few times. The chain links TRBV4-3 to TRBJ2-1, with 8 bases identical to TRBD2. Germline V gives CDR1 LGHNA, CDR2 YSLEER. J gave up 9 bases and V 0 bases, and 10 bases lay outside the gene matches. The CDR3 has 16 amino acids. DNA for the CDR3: TGCGCCAGCAGCCAAGATATAACGGGGGGGCAGATTGAGCAGTTCTTC. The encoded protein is CASSQDITGGQIEQFF.

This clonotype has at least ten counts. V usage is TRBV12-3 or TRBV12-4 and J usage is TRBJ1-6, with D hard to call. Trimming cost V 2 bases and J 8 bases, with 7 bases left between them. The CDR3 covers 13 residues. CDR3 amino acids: CASSLTSDSPLHF. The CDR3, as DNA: TGTGCCAGCAGTTTAACCTCGGATTCACCCCTCCACTTT.

The CDR3 DNA follows: TGTGCCAGCAGCTCGGGACAGGGGGCGAGAAATACTGAAGCTTTCTTT. Protein product: CASSSGQGARNTEAFF. This chain connects TRBV7-3 to TRBJ1-1; TRBD1 matches at 12 bases. The CDR3 runs 16 residues. CDR1 and CDR2 (germline): SGHTA, FQGTGA. V lost 4 bases to trimming and J lost 5 bases; unmatched junction nucleotides: 8.

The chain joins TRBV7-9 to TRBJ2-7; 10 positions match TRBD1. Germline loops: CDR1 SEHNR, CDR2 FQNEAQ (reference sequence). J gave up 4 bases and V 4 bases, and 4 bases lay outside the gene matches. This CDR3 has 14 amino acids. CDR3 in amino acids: CASSWGTGDYEQYF. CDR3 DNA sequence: TGTGCCAGCAGCTGGGGGACAGGGGATTACGAGCAGTACTTC.

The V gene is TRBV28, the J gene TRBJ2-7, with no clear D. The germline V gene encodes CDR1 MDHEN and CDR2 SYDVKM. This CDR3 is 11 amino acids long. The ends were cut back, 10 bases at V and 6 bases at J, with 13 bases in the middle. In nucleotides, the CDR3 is TGTGCCACACAAGGGCCAGTCGAGCAGTACTTC. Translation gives CATQGPVEQYF.

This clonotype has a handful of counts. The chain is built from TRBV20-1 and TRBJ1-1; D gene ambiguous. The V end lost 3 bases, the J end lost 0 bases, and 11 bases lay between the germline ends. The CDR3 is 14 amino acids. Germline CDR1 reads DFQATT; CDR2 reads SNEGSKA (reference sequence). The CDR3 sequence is CSARPQTMNTEAFF. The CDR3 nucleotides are TGCAGTGCTAGGCCACAGACCATGAACACTGAAGCTTTCTTT.

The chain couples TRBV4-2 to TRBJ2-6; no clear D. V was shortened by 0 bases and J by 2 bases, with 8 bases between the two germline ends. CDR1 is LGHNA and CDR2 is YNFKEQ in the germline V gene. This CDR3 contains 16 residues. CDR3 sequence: CASSQDWVTGANVLTF. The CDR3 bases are TGTGCCAGCAGCCAAGATTGGGTAACTGGGGCCAACGTCCTGACTTTC.

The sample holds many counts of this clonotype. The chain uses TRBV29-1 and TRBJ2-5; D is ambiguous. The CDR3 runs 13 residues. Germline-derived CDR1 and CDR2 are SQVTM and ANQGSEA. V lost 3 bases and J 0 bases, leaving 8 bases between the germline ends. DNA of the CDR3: TGCAGCGTTGAGGGCAGGTACCAAGAGACCCAGTACTTC. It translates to CSVEGRYQETQYF.

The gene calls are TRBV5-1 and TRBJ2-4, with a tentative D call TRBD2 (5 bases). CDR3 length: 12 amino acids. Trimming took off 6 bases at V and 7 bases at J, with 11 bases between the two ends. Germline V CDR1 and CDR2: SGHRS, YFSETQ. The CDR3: CASNDYNNIQYF. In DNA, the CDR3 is TGCGCCAGCAACGACTACAATAACATTCAGTACTTC.

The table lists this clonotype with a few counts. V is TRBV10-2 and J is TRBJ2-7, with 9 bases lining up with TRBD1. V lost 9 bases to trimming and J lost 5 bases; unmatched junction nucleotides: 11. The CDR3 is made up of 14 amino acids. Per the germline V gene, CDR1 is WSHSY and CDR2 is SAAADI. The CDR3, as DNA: TGCGCCAGTACCCGACAGGGGGGTTCCCACGAGCAGTACTTC. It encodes CASTRQGGSHEQYF.

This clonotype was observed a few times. As DNA, the CDR3 is TGTGCCAGCAGGCAAACGGGACGGATCTACGAGCAGTACTTC. It yields the protein CASRQTGRIYEQYF. This sequence joins TRBV2 and TRBJ2-7; TRBD1 or TRBD2 may be the D gene (5 bases each). CDR1 SNHLY and CDR2 FYNNEI come from the germline V gene. The germline V and J ends were trimmed by 6 bases and 3 bases, with 15 bases remaining between them. CDR3 length equals 14 residues.

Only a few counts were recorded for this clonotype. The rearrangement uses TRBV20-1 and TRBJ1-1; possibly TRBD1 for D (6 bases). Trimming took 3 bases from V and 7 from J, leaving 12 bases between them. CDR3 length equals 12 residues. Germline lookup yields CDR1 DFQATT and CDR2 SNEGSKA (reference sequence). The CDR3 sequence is CSASSKGGEAFF. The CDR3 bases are TGCAGTGCTAGCTCTAAGGGGGGTGAAGCTTTCTTT.

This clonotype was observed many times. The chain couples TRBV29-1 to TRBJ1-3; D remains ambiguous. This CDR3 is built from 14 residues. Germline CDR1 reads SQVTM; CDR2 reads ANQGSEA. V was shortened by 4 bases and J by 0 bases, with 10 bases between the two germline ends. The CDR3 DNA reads TGCAGCGTTGTAGAGAAATCCTCTGGAAACACCATATATTTT. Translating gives CSVVEKSSGNTIYF.